This T cell receptor (beta chain) was sequenced for a study of cytomegalovirus exposure and HLA in healthy donors. Overall study context: The 120 or so validation repertoires and the approximately 640 first-cohort repertoires shared a platform, a later analysis reported. Study observations and caveats: Published work reported that the classifier diagnosed cytomegalovirus status with high specificity and sensitivity. The investigators catalogued 180 or so TCR beta chains as cytomegalovirus-associated.

Concerning this clone itself: Its antigen remains unknown.

Trimming took off 2 bases at V and 9 bases at J, with 8 bases between the two ends. The CDR3 totals 12 residues. In germline, CDR1 is MNHEY, CDR2 SMNVEV (reference sequence). Repertoires were generated with immunoSEQ multiplex PCR, while TCRdb's copy carries only in-frame clones and drops some. The table shows tens of thousands of clones, with about 96% occurring only once. The rearrangement joins TRBV27 to TRBJ2-1; D possibly corresponds to TRBD1 (6 bases). The sequencing input was PBMCs. The TCR was taken from a woman between 18 and 29 years old in good health and CMV-seronegative. CDR3 region: CASSLTGSEQFF. The CDR3 coding sequence is TGTGCCAGCAGTTTAACAGGGAGTGAGCAGTTCTTC.